A selection of T cell receptor beta chains follows, all from one sample in a study of blood T cell repertoires in COVID-19. Libraries were prepared by immunoSEQ multiplex PCR; TCRdb keeps only in-frame clonotypes and omits some of them. The sample lists 30,000 to 40,000 clones, 84% occurring once. Sample: peripheral blood. These receptors were collected from a man between 60 and 75 years old with COVID-19, enrolled during active disease. Both conserved end residues are part of each CDR3. D genes are given only for firm matches. Not every row has a clone size; where given, it reads once, few, many or a size class.

TRBJ1-6	TRBV5-1	-	-	TGCGCCAGCAGCCCCCTGGAGGATTCACCCCTCCACTTT	CASSPLEDSPLHF
TRBJ1-2	TRBV4-1	-	-	TGCGCCAGCAGCCAACCTGACATTACTCATGGCTACACCTTC	CASSQPDITHGYTF
TRBJ1-5	TRBV5-1	-	TRBD1	TGCGCCAGCAGGCTCCAGGGGGTATTTTATCAGCCCCAGCATTTT	CASRLQGVFYQPQHF
TRBJ1-1	TRBV6-2/TRBV6-3	few	-	TGTGCCAGCAGTTACGCTTACATGAACACTGAAGCTTTCTTT	CASSYAYMNTEAFF
TRBJ2-3	TRBV5-4	-	TRBD1	TGTGCCAGCAGCAACGACCCGACAGGGGATGGAGATACGCAGTATTTT	CASSNDPTGDGDTQYF
TRBJ2-1	TRBV30	-	-	TGTGCCTGGAGCCGCCAGGTCAATGAGCAGTTCTTC	CAWSRQVNEQFF
TRBJ2-7	TRBV15	-	TRBD2	TGTGCCACCAGCAGAGCCGGGACTAGCGGCGAGCAGTACTTC	CATSRAGTSGEQYF
TRBJ2-7	TRBV18	-	-	TGTGCCAGCTCACCACCGGCGGGGGCCTCCTACGAGCAGTACTTC	CASSPPAGASYEQYF
TRBJ1-1	TRBV3-1/TRBV3-2	-	-	TGTGCCAGCAGCCAAGCGATTCGGGACACTGAAGCTTTCTTT	CASSQAIRDTEAFF
TRBJ2-2	TRBV9	-	TRBD1	TGTGCCAGCAGCCCATGGGACAGGGCCTACACCGGGGAGCTGTTTTTT	CASSPWDRAYTGELFF
TRBJ2-7	TRBV15	-	-	TGTGCCACCAGCAGAGACCCGAGGATGAGCGGCTACGAGCAGTACTTC	CATSRDPRMSGYEQYF
TRBJ1-6	TRBV9	-	-	TGTGCCAGCAGCTCACACAGGGACGGCTCCTATAATTCACCCCTCCACTTT	CASSSHRDGSYNSPLHF
TRBJ2-3	TRBV29-1	-	TRBD1	TGCAGCGTCCGAACTTCGACAGGGGCAGATACGCAGTATTTT	CSVRTSTGADTQYF
TRBJ1-5	TRBV28	-	TRBD1	TGTGCCATCACGGGACAGGGTCAGCCCCAGCATTTT	CAITGQGQPQHF
TRBJ2-1	TRBV11-3	-	TRBD2	TGTGCCAGCAGCTTAGGGAGCGGGAGAAAGCAGTTCTTC	CASSLGSGRKQFF
TRBJ2-1	TRBV4-3	-	-	TGCGCCAGCAGCCAAGATATGGCAGTACAGTTCTTC	CASSQDMAVQFF
TRBJ2-3	TRBV27	once	-	TGTGCCAGCGGACTACCTAGCACAGATACGCAGTATTTT	CASGLPSTDTQYF
TRBJ1-5	TRBV2	-	-	TGTGCCAGCAGTGAATTGGGGCTCAATCAGCCCCAGCATTTT	CASSELGLNQPQHF
TRBJ2-7	TRBV18	-	TRBD1	TGTGCCAGCTCACGTGGACAGGGCGCGTTTCGGGAGCAGTACTTC	CASSRGQGAFREQYF
TRBJ2-2	TRBV10-2	-	TRBD2	TGCGCCAGCAGTACTCGACTAGCGGGAGTCCCCGGGGAGCTGTTTTTT	CASSTRLAGVPGELFF
TRBJ1-6	TRBV27	-	TRBD1	TGTGCCAGCAGGTCTCAGGGGGGATATTCACCCCTCCACTTT	CASRSQGGYSPLHF
TRBJ2-7	TRBV28	few	TRBD1	TGTGCCAGCAGTTCAGCCGGGACAGGGGCCCTCGAGCAGTACTTC	CASSSAGTGALEQYF
TRBJ1-1	TRBV7-9	-	-	TGTGCCAGCAGCTTATACGGGTCGAACACTGAAGCTTTCTTT	CASSLYGSNTEAFF
TRBJ2-3	TRBV9	-	TRBD1	TGTGCCAGCAGCCAGGGGGCGCGGGATACGCAGTATTTT	CASSQGARDTQYF
TRBJ2-2	TRBV5-1	-	-	TGCGCCAGCAGCATTAGCGGAGCGAGGACCGGGGAGCTGTTTTTT	CASSISGARTGELFF